What follows is one T cell receptor (beta chain) and its context. This specimen comes from a study of OX40 agonist ivuxolimab in advanced cancers. The wider study: Patients treated during dose escalation were battling hepatocellular carcinoma, melanoma, renal cell or head and neck cancer. Participants could have had prior anti-PD-1, anti-PD-L1 or anti-CTLA-4 therapy, and more than 35% had some. With a range of roughly 20 to 79, age averaged 60 years, and around 80% were male.

Clones were read by immunoSEQ multiplex PCR, and TCRdb kept only the in-frame ones, dropping some. The repertoire holds about 92,000 clones, with about nine tenths as singletons. Germline loops: CDR1 LNHDA, CDR2 SQIVND (reference sequence). The V end lost 8 bases, the J end lost 9 bases, and 16 bases lay between the germline ends. This CDR3 contains 13 residues. This specimen was CD4+ or CD8+ T cells sorted from blood, taken in a trial of the OX40 agonist ivuxolimab. This receptor was identified in an adult with an advanced solid tumor such as melanoma, head and neck, liver or kidney cancer. This chain links TRBV19 with TRBJ2-2; D is perhaps TRBD2 (5 bases). The DNA of the CDR3 is TGTGCCAGTTCGGGAATAGTGAACTGGGAGCTGTTTTTT. This sequence encodes CASSGIVNWELFF.